A selection of T cell receptor beta chains follows, all from one sample in a study of CD8 T cells in Susac syndrome. One entry per CDR3 protein, called by TCRdb with MiXCR from the immunoSEQ multiplex PCR reads. The sample records 250,000 to 300,000 distinct CDR3 sequences, 85% being singletons. Sequenced input: CD8+ T cells from PBMCs. Every receptor here comes from a human donor with multiple sclerosis. CDR3s include the opening cysteine and the closing phenylalanine or tryptophan. D genes are given only for firm matches. The listing skips clone size in some rows; elsewhere it reads once, few, many or a size class.

v_gene	j_gene	d_gene	abundance	CDR3nt	CDR3aa
TRBV7-6	TRBJ2-1	.	few	TGTGCCAGCAGCCCGCGTGTGGGGCCCTCCTACAATGAGCAGTTCTTC	CASSPRVGPSYNEQFF
TRBV19	TRBJ2-1	.	.	TGTGCCAGTAGTTTTACGGGTGGCTCCTACAATGAGCAGTTCTTC	CASSFTGGSYNEQFF
TRBV9	TRBJ2-1	.	.	TGTGCCAGCAGCGTAGAAGACGGGCAGGGTTACAATGAGCAGTTCTTC	CASSVEDGQGYNEQFF
TRBV4-1	TRBJ2-1	.	.	TGCGCCAGCAGCCAAGATAAGTACGGGCCCGGCGGGAATGAGCAGTTCTTC	CASSQDKYGPGGNEQFF
TRBV10-1	TRBJ2-3	.	.	TGCGCCAGCAGTGAGTCCCCTGCGGGAAGCACAGATACGCAGTATTTT	CASSESPAGSTDTQYF
TRBV11-2	TRBJ2-7	TRBD2	.	TGTGCCAGCAGTATTCTCTCGTCGGACACTATCGCTAGCGGGAGGGCATCCTACGAGCAGTACTTC	CASSILSSDTIASGRASYEQYF
TRBV12-5	TRBJ2-2	.	.	TGTGCTAGTGGGCGAGGGGGGGAGCTGTTTTTT	CASGRGGELFF
TRBV19	TRBJ2-7	.	.	TGTGCCGTCTACGGCTCCCTAAACGAGCAGTACTTC	CAVYGSLNEQYF
TRBV27	TRBJ2-7	.	.	TGTGCCAGCAGTTCAGGACACACCTACGAGCAGTACTTC	CASSSGHTYEQYF
TRBV6-2/TRBV6-3	TRBJ2-7	TRBD2	.	TGTGCCAGCAGTTACTTGAGAGGGACTACCTTCCCAGAGGTCCACGAGCAGTACTTC	CASSYLRGTTFPEVHEQYF
TRBV19	TRBJ2-2	.	.	TGTGCCAGTAGTATGATGGGGGAAACCGGGGAGCTGTTTTTT	CASSMMGETGELFF
TRBV28	TRBJ1-4	TRBD1	.	TGTGCCAGCAGTTTTGACAGGGGAACGGGTGATGAAAAACTGTTTTTT	CASSFDRGTGDEKLFF
TRBV12-3/TRBV12-4	TRBJ2-1	TRBD2	.	TGTGCCAGCAGTCCGGGACTAGCGGGACCGAGCTCCTACAATGAGCAGTTCTTC	CASSPGLAGPSSYNEQFF
TRBV6-5	TRBJ1-5	.	.	TGTGCCAGCAGTCCCGGGCAGGGAGGTCCCCAGCATTTT	CASSPGQGGPQHF
TRBV27	TRBJ2-2	.	.	TGTGCCAGCAGTTTATGGGTAGCCGGGGAGCTGTTTTTT	CASSLWVAGELFF
TRBV5-8	TRBJ2-1	.	.	TGTGCCAGCAGCTTGCCTTTAGGGCAGGGGTGGCCTGAGCAGTTCTTC	CASSLPLGQGWPEQFF
TRBV7-9	TRBJ1-1	TRBD1	once	TGTGCCAGCAGCTTGGAGCGACAGGGCACTGAAGCTTTCTTT	CASSLERQGTEAFF
TRBV25-1	TRBJ1-4	TRBD1	.	TGTGCCAGCAGTGAATCGACAGGGCGGAATGAAAAACTGTTTTTT	CASSESTGRNEKLFF
TRBV7-2	TRBJ2-5	.	.	TGTGCCAGCAGCCTCTGGACTGACCAAGAGACCCAGTACTTC	CASSLWTDQETQYF
TRBV5-4	TRBJ2-7	TRBD1	.	TGTGCCAGCAGTCCCGGGACAGGGTTCCACGAGCAGTACTTC	CASSPGTGFHEQYF
TRBV29-1	TRBJ1-2	TRBD1	.	TGCAGCGTTGAGGGACAGGGGATCGCTGGCTACACCTTC	CSVEGQGIAGYTF
TRBV12-5	TRBJ2-1	TRBD2	.	TGTGCTAGTGGACTTAGCGGGGTGGGCCTCAACAATGAGCAGTTCTTC	CASGLSGVGLNNEQFF
TRBV5-4	TRBJ2-1	.	.	TGTGCCAGCAGCTTTCGCGGAGGCTCCTACAATGAGCAGTTCTTC	CASSFRGGSYNEQFF
TRBV28	TRBJ2-1	.	.	TGTGCCAGCAGCCTAGGGCTAGGGATCCCGCCCAATGAGCAGTTCTTC	CASSLGLGIPPNEQFF
TRBV7-6	TRBJ2-7	TRBD2	.	TGTGCCAGCAGCTTAGAGGGATCTGGGGGAGGGGAGCAGTACTTC	CASSLEGSGGGEQYF
TRBV4-3	TRBJ1-1	.	.	TGCGCCAGCAGCCCGACAGGGAACACTGAAGCTTTCTTT	CASSPTGNTEAFF
TRBV9	TRBJ2-7	.	once	TGTGCCAGTAACCCTGAGAACGAGCAGTACTTC	CASNPENEQYF
TRBV7-2	TRBJ2-7	.	.	TGTGCCAGCAGCTTAACTAGCCCCATCGACGAGCAGTACTTC	CASSLTSPIDEQYF
TRBV30	TRBJ1-1	.	.	TGTGCCTGGAGGCCCGGAATTAACACTGAAGCTTTCTTT	CAWRPGINTEAFF
TRBV28	TRBJ2-1	TRBD2	.	TGTGCCAGCAGAGGGACTAGCACCTACAATGAGCAGTTCTTC	CASRGTSTYNEQFF
TRBV7-9	TRBJ2-1	TRBD2	.	TGTGCCAGCAGCTTAGGTTGGGGAGGGCGGTACAATGAGCAGTTCTTC	CASSLGWGGRYNEQFF